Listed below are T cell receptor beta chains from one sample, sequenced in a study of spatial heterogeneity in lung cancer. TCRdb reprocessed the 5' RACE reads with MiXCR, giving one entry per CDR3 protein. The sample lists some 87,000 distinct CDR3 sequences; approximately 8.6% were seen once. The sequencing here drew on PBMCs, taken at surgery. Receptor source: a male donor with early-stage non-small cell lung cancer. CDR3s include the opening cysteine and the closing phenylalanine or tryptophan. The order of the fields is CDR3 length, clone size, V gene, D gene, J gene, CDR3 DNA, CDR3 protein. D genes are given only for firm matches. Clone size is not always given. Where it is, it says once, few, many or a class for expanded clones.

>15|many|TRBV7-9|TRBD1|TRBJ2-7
TGTGCCAGCAGCTTTCAGCCCCGACAGGGCGTCGAGCAGTACTTC
CASSFQPRQGVEQYF
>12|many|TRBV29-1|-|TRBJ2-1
TGCAGCTTCAGGGGAATACCCAATGAGCAGTTCTTC
CSFRGIPNEQFF
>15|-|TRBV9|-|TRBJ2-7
TGTGCCAGCAGCGTTTCGGCGAATCCTTCCTACGAGCAGTACTTC
CASSVSANPSYEQYF
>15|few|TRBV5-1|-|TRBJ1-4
TGCGCCAGCAGCGAACCGGGACCTGGAACCGAAAAACTGTTTTTT
CASSEPGPGTEKLFF
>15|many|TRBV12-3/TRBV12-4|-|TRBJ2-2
TGTGCCAGCAGCTGGGGAGCTGGGTCGGGCGGGGAGCTGTTTTTT
CASSWGAGSGGELFF
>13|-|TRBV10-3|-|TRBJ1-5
TGTGCCATCAGCCGGACGAGCAATCAGCCCCAGCATTTT
CAISRTSNQPQHF
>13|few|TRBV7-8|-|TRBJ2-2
TGTGCCAGCAGCTTATCTTCATCCGGGGAGCTGTTTTTT
CASSLSSSGELFF
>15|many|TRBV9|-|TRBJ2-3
TGTGCCAGCAGCGTAGGGAGGGGGGGCACAGATACGCAGTATTTT
CASSVGRGGTDTQYF
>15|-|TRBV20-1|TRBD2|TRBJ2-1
TGCAGTGCTAGTCCTCTAGCGGGGGCCCCGCGCGAGCAGTTCTTC
CSASPLAGAPREQFF
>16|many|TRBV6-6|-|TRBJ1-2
TGTGCCAGCAGTTACAGAAAGGACGGAGCTAACTATGGCTACACCTTC
CASSYRKDGANYGYTF
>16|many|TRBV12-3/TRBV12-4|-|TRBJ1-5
TGTGCCAGCAGTTGGGGAATGGACAGCCTTAATCAGCCCCAGCATTTT
CASSWGMDSLNQPQHF
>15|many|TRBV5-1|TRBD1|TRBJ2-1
TGCGCCAGCAGTTCCGGACAGGGGGCCTACAATGAGCAGTTCTTC
CASSSGQGAYNEQFF
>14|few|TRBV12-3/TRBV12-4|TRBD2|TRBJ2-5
TGTGCCAGCAGCCTTAGCGGGAGCTATGAGACCCAGTACTTC
CASSLSGSYETQYF
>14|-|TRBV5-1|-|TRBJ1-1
TGCGCCAGCAGCTTGCAAGGACAGAACACTGAAGCTTTCTTT
CASSLQGQNTEAFF
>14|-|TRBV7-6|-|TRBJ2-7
TGTGCCAGCAGCCGTACCCGGGACACCAACGAGCAGTACTTC
CASSRTRDTNEQYF
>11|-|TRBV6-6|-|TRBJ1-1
TGTGCCAGCAGTTACGTAAGGGGAGCTTTCTTT
CASSYVRGAFF
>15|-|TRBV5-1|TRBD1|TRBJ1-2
TGCGCCAGCAGCGCGCAACGAGGACAGGGGGATGGCTACACCTTC
CASSAQRGQGDGYTF
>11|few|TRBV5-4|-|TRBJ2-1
TGTGCCAGCAGCTCATTCAATGAGCAGTTCTTC
CASSSFNEQFF
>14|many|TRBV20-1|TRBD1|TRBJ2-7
TGCAGTGCAACAAACCGGGACAGGGCCATTCAGCAGTACTTC
CSATNRDRAIQQYF
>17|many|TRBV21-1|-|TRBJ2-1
TGTGCCAGCAGCAAAGACGTTAGAAGCGGGAGGGCCAGTGAGCAGTTCTTC
CASSKDVRSGRASEQFF
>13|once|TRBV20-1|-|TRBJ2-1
TGCAGTGCGGGCCCAGTTGGGATCGACGAGCAGTTCTTC
CSAGPVGIDEQFF
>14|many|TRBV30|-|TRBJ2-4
TGTGCCTGGAGTGTGTTATCGACCTACCGCATTCAGTACTTC
CAWSVLSTYRIQYF
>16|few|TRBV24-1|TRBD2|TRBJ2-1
TGTGCCACCAGTGAGAGAGGCGGGGGGGCGATGCATGAGCAGTTCTTC
CATSERGGGAMHEQFF
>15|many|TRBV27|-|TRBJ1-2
TGTGCCAGCAGTTTATTTGGAGGGGTGAACTATGGCTACACCTTC
CASSLFGGVNYGYTF
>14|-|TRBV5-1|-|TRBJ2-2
TGCGCCAGTCGTGTACTAGGGGACACCGGGGAGCTGTTTTTT
CASRVLGDTGELFF
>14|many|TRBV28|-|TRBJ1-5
TGTGCCAGCAACCTCGGGGGGACTAATCAGCCCCAGCATTTT
CASNLGGTNQPQHF
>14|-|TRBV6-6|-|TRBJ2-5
TGTGCCAGCAGTCAGGGGGGCGGAAAAGAGACCCAGTACTTC
CASSQGGGKETQYF
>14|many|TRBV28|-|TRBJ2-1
TGTGCCAGCAGTCCTCGTGGATACTACAATGAGCAGTTCTTC
CASSPRGYYNEQFF
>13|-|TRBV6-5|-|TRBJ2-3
TGTGCCAGCAGTTATGAGGCCACAGATACGCAGTATTTT
CASSYEATDTQYF
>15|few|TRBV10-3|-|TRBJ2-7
TGTGCCATCAGTGACGGGGGGCCTGTAACCTACGAGCAGTACTTC
CAISDGGPVTYEQYF
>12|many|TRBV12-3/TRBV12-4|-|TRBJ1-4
TGTGCCAGCAGTTTACGGATAGAAAAACTGTTTTTT
CASSLRIEKLFF
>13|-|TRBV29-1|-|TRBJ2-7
TGCAGCGTTGAAGGGCAGGGATGGTACGAGCAGTACTTC
CSVEGQGWYEQYF
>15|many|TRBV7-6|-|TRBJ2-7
TGTGCCAGCAGCACGCAGACAGTAAGCTCCTACGAGCAGTACTTC
CASSTQTVSSYEQYF